This T cell receptor beta chain was sequenced in a study of T cell clonality in common variable immunodeficiency. The sample holds many counts of this clone. The CDR3 goes on 3 residues after the read ends, and that part is filled in from the germline J gene. Per germline, CDR1 DFQATT and CDR2 SNEGSKA (reference sequence). The CDR3 totals 14 residues. Trimming stripped 5 bases from V and 2 bases from J, with 15 bases between. The protocol was immunoSEQ multiplex PCR, while the TCRdb copy is restricted to in-frame clones and leaves out a portion. The sample yields more than 30,000 clones, without any singletons.

This clonotype was obtained from a person aged 18 to 70 in good health. Sequencing was done on a sample of peripheral blood mononuclear cells. The rearrangement links TRBV20-1 to TRBJ2-5, with TRBD1 as a possible D gene (6 bases). The CDR3 bases that were read are TGCAGTGCTCCACCGGACAGACAACAAGAGACC. Encoded protein: CSAPPDRQQET. The CDR3 in its entirety is CSAPPDRQQETQYF.